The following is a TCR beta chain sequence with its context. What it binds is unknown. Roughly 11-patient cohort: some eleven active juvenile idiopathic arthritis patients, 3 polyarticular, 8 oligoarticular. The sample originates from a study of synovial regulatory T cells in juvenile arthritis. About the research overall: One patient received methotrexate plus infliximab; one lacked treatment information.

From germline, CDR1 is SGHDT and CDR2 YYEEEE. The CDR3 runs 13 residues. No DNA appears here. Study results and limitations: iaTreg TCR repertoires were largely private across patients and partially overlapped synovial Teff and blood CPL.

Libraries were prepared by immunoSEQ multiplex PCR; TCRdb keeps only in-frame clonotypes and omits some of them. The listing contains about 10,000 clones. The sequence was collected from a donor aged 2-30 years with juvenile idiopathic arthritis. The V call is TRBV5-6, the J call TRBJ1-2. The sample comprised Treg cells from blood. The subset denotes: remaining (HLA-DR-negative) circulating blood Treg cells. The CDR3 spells CASSLTGLYGYTF.